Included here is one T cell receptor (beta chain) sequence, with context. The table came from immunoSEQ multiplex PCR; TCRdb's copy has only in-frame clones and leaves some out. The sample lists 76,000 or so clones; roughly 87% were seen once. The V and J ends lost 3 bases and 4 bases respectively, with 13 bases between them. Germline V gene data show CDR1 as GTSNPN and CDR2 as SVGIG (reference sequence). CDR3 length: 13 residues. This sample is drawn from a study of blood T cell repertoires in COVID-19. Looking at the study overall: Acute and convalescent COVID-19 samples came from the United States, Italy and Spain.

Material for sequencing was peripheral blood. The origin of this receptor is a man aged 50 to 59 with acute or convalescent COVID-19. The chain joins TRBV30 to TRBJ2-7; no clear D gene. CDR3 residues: CAWSPSDAYEQYF. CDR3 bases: TGTGCCTGGAGCCCCTCAGATGCTTACGAGCAGTACTTC.